This T cell receptor (beta chain) was observed in a study of T cell responses to AZD1222 COVID-19 vaccine. General observations from the study: In a largely white British group with more females than males, clonal diversity was possibly underestimated. Baseline serostatus was positive in only six AZD1222 recipients.

TCRdb's copy holds only in-frame clones and misses some; the assay was immunoSEQ multiplex PCR. The repertoire holds more than 150,000 clones, almost 95% seen once, with about 10% in the top ten. Of note for this clone: Its target is unknown.

The V gene lost 6 bases and the J gene lost 8 bases, with 10 bases spanning the gap. The CDR3 is made up of 10 amino acids. In germline, CDR1 is GTSNPN, CDR2 SVGIG (reference sequence). The chain joins TRBV30 to TRBJ1-2; D is perhaps TRBD1 (5 bases). The specimen comprised peripheral blood, sampled on day 0 of AZD1222 vaccination. The sequence was collected from an adult in good health. CDR3 loop: CACGQGGYTF. CDR3 nucleotide sequence: TGTGCCTGTGGTCAGGGAGGCTACACCTTC.